This T cell receptor (beta chain) was obtained from a study of blood T cell repertoires in COVID-19. The overall study: The samples span acute and convalescent COVID-19 from the United States, Italy and Spain. PBMCs, B-cell-depleted T cells, or T cells provided the cDNA or gDNA that made up the material.

This CDR3 contains 14 residues. Per germline, CDR1 LNHDA and CDR2 SQIVND (reference sequence). Trimming cost V 6 bases and J 6 bases, with 15 bases left between them. Source study methods: The assay estimated nucleated cells by amplifying reference gene primers. Measured with immunoSEQ multiplex PCR; TCRdb has only the in-frame clones, and not every one. V and J calls and clone size are copied from that table; D and trimming were computed from the DNA. There are about 13,000 clones in the sample; roughly 90% occur only once, and roughly 20% lies in the top ten. Sequencing was performed on peripheral blood. This TCR derives from a human donor with active COVID-19. The donor label of this sample is uncertain. The chain has TRBV19 and TRBJ1-5; a possible D gene is TRBD1 (6 bases). The CDR3 is CASRRDMVGQPQHF. The CDR3 DNA reads TGTGCCAGTAGAAGGGACATGGTTGGTCAGCCCCAGCATTTT.